One and the same sample provided the 23 T cell receptor beta chains below, sequenced in a study of T cell changes during pregnancy in multiple sclerosis. The method was immunoSEQ multiplex PCR; TCRdb's version includes in-frame clones alone and lacks a portion of them. Counted here are about 100,000 clones, around 92% occurring once; the ten biggest clones make up about 1.9%. The starting material was peripheral blood, obtained after pregnancy. These receptor sequences come from a female donor with multiple sclerosis, enrolled in a pregnancy study.

J is TRBJ1-5 and V is TRBV19, with 8 positions matching TRBD1. Germline V gene lookup returns CDR1 LNHDA and CDR2 SQIVND (reference sequence). J lost 5 bases, V lost 9 bases, and 6 bases had no gene match. The CDR3 is 13 residues long. The CDR3 here is CASSDRAYQPQHF. In nucleotides, the CDR3 is TGTGCCAGCTCGGACAGGGCCTATCAGCCCCAGCATTTT.

The CDR3, as DNA: TGTGCCAGCAGCTTTTTGACTAGCGGCTACAATGAGCAGTTCTTC. It translates to CASSFLTSGYNEQFF. The chain links TRBV7-6 to TRBJ2-1, with 9 bases matching TRBD2. The CDR3 consists of 15 residues. Germline V gene sequence: CDR1 SGHVS, CDR2 FNYEAQ. With V trimmed by 3 bases and J by 3 bases, 3 bases remained unmatched.

The chain has TRBV7-8 and TRBJ2-2, with 7 nucleotides matching TRBD2. The CDR3 has 15 residues. From germline, CDR1 is SGHVS and CDR2 FQNEAQ. V gave up 5 bases and J gave up 6 bases; unmatched junction bases: 9. CDR3 amino acids: CASSPKTSWAGELFF. The CDR3 DNA follows: TGTGCCAGCAGCCCGAAGACTAGCTGGGCCGGGGAGCTGTTTTTT.

The chain combines TRBV5-6 with TRBJ1-3; 8 bases map to TRBD1. The V and J ends lost 1 base and 5 bases, in that order; junction bases with no gene match: 11. Looked up from germline, CDR1 is SGHDT and CDR2 is YYEEEE. The CDR3 sequence is 17 residues long. CDR3 protein: CASSLQLQGVRRNTIYF. The CDR3 nucleotides are TGTGCCAGCAGCTTGCAATTACAGGGGGTACGAAGAAACACCATATATTTT.

A single count supports this clone. The chain recombines TRBV9 with TRBJ2-3; a weak D match, TRBD2 (6 bases). CDR3 length: 16 amino acids. Trimming removed 1 base from V and 0 bases from J, with 12 bases in between. From germline, CDR1 is SGDLS and CDR2 YYNGEE. In nucleotides, the CDR3 is TGTGCCAGCAGCGTAAAGGCGGGGCCTAGCACAGATACGCAGTATTTT. This codes for CASSVKAGPSTDTQYF.

To note about this clone: The same CDR3 can be traced to other DNA sequences in this sample. The rearrangement joins TRBV28 to TRBJ2-2; D perhaps matches TRBD2 (6 bases). CDR1 and CDR2 from the germline V gene are MDHEN and SYDVKM. Trimming stripped 3 bases from V and 6 bases from J, with 8 bases between. The length of the CDR3 is 13 residues. CDR3 sequence reads: CASSFGGAGELFF. The CDR3 DNA sequence: TGTGCCAGCAGTTTTGGCGGGGCCGGGGAGCTGTTTTTT.

This chain uses TRBV11-2 with TRBJ1-1, with D tentatively TRBD1 (5 bases). From germline, CDR1 is SGHAT and CDR2 FQNNGV. CDR3 length: 18 residues. The ends were cut back, 1 base at V and 0 bases at J, with 18 bases in the middle. DNA of the CDR3: TGTGCCAGCAGCTTAGGGTGGCAGGGAAAGGGGATGAACACTGAAGCTTTCTTT. Translation: CASSLGWQGKGMNTEAFF.

In the case of this clone: Germline is not matched at one junction end, which may reflect a read error. The chain couples TRBV25-1 to TRBJ2-7, with D possibly being TRBD1 (6 bases). This CDR3 contains 11 residues. Per the germline V gene, CDR1 is MGHDK and CDR2 is SYGVNS. The CDR3 is CASSEFGRTDF. The CDR3 DNA reads as TGTGCCAGCAGTGAATTTGGCAGGACAGACTTC.

The J gene is TRBJ1-2, the V gene TRBV28; D is perhaps TRBD1 (5 bases). CDR1 and CDR2 from the germline V gene are MDHEN and SYDVKM. The CDR3 loop spans 15 amino acids. Trimming took 5 bases from V and 7 from J, leaving 20 bases between them. The CDR3 DNA is TGTGCCAGCAGTGGCGAGGGATGGAGGGGTGGTGGCTACACCTTC. Translated: CASSGEGWRGGGYTF.

This chain links TRBV10-3 with TRBJ2-7, with a weak D call TRBD1 (5 bases). Trimming cost V 11 bases and J 0 bases, with 14 bases left between them. The CDR3 extends over 13 amino acids. Germline V gene data show CDR1 as ENHRY and CDR2 as SYGVKD. The DNA for the CDR3 is TGTGCCTCCTCCGGGCAGGGCTCCTACGAGCAGTACTTC. Amino acid sequence: CASSGQGSYEQYF.

The chain employs TRBV7-8 and TRBJ1-1, with D maybe TRBD1 (6 bases). V was trimmed by 1 base and J by 6 bases, leaving 12 bases between them. Germline V gene sequence: CDR1 SGHVS, CDR2 FQNEAQ. The CDR3 loop spans 14 amino acids. The DNA of the CDR3 is TGTGCCAGCAGCTTAGTGGGGGCGAAGGCTGAAGCTTTCTTT. It specifies CASSLVGAKAEAFF.

CDR3 loop: CASSAYRDEQYF. The CDR3 DNA follows: TGTGCCAGCAGTGCCTACAGGGACGAGCAGTACTTC. V is TRBV2 and J is TRBJ2-7; the D gene is possibly TRBD1 (6 bases). The CDR3 consists of 12 residues. Germline values: CDR1 SNHLY, CDR2 FYNNEI. V lost 4 bases to trimming and J lost 5 bases, with 9 bases between them.

The rearrangement joins TRBV27 to TRBJ2-7; D is uncertain. CDR1 and CDR2 from the germline V gene are MNHEY and SMNVEV (reference sequence). The CDR3 spans 15 residues. V was cut by 1 base and J by 0 bases, with 10 bases left in between. The chain's CDR3 is CASSLYGRSSYEQYF. CDR3 in DNA: TGTGCCAGCAGTTTATACGGAAGGAGCTCCTACGAGCAGTACTTC.

The chain joins TRBV19 to TRBJ2-2; 8 nucleotides agree with TRBD1. This CDR3 is 16 amino acids long. Germline values: CDR1 LNHDA, CDR2 SQIVND (reference sequence). After removal of 3 bases from V and 4 bases from J, the junction contained 7 bases not matched to a gene. CDR3 in DNA: TGTGCCAGTAGTATTGGGACAGGAACGGGCACCGGGGAGCTGTTTTTT. Protein product: CASSIGTGTGTGELFF.

The rearrangement uses TRBV29-1 and TRBJ1-4; D ambiguous. V lost 2 bases and J lost 5, with 6 bases in between. The CDR3 is made up of 12 amino acids. Per germline, CDR1 SQVTM and CDR2 ANQGSEA. CDR3 nucleotide sequence: TGCAGCGTTGAATCCGGGAATGAAAAACTGTTTTTT. It codes for CSVESGNEKLFF.

The V call is TRBV18, the J call TRBJ2-1; D call uncertain. Germline CDR1 is KGHSH and CDR2 is LQKENI. Trimming removed 5 bases at V and 6 bases at J, with 8 bases between. There are 12 residues in the CDR3. The CDR3 reads CASSNGGNEQFF. The CDR3 region has the DNA TGTGCCAGCTCAAACGGCGGCAATGAGCAGTTCTTC.

The chain recombines TRBV28 with TRBJ1-1; possibly TRBD1 for D (6 bases). Germline V gene sequence: CDR1 MDHEN, CDR2 SYDVKM. Between the trimmed V and J ends, which lost 8 bases and 1 base, there was a span of 14 bases. The CDR3 totals 14 residues. As DNA, the CDR3 is TGTGCCAGCCAAAGGGGGGGGACGAACACTGAAGCTTTCTTT. Its translation: CASQRGGTNTEAFF.

This CDR3 reads CASSPRLAGLADTQYF. The CDR3 bases are TGCGCCAGCAGCCCCCGACTAGCGGGATTGGCGGATACGCAGTATTTT. This chain links TRBV5-1 with TRBJ2-3, with 11 nucleotides matching TRBD2. The germline V gene encodes CDR1 SGHRS and CDR2 YFSETQ. CDR3 size: 16 residues. The V gene end was trimmed by 4 bases and the J gene end by 6 bases; junction bases not matched to a gene: 10. Full variable domain (outside the CDR3, taken from reference TRBV5-1 and TRBJ2-3): KAGVTQTPRYLIKTRGQQVTLSCSPISGHRSVSWYQQTPGQGLQFLFEYFSETQRNKGNFPGRFSGRQFSNSRSEMNVSTLELGDSALYLCASSPRLAGLADTQYFGPGTRLTVL.

The chain combines TRBV18 with TRBJ2-7, with 8 bases identical to TRBD1. Germline CDR1 and CDR2: KGHSH and LQKENI. The trim removed 1 base at V and 6 bases at J, leaving 5 bases unmatched. This CDR3 comprises 14 residues. CDR3 amino acids: CASSPRQGAREQYF. In DNA, the CDR3 is TGTGCCAGCTCACCACGGCAGGGGGCGCGCGAGCAGTACTTC.

This chain uses TRBV11-3 with TRBJ2-1; D remains unclear. In germline, CDR1 is SGHNT, CDR2 YENEEA. The CDR3 is made up of 11 amino acids. V was cut by 5 bases and J by 4 bases, with 3 bases left in between. The CDR3 DNA reads TGTGCCAGCAGCCAATACAATGAGCAGTTCTTC. It encodes CASSQYNEQFF.

The genes are TRBV10-3 and TRBJ1-4; 9 bases line up with TRBD1. Germline V CDR1 and CDR2: ENHRY, SYGVKD. V was clipped by 11 bases and J by 8 bases; unmatched bases: 9. CDR3 length equals 13 residues. The chain's CDR3 is CASLTGGREKLFF. The CDR3 DNA reads as TGTGCCTCCCTGACAGGGGGTAGGGAAAAACTGTTTTTT.

The count of this clone is one. CDR3 bases: TGTGCCTGCACGAGGATCCGACTGAATGAGCAGTTCTTC. Translating gives CACTRIRLNEQFF. This chain links TRBV6-1 with TRBJ2-1, with D unclear. The germline V gene encodes CDR1 MNHNS and CDR2 SASEGT. V lost 11 bases and J 7 bases, leaving 18 bases between the germline ends. CDR3 length: 13 amino acids.

This chain connects TRBV5-4 to TRBJ2-1, with a tentative D call TRBD2 (6 bases). Trimming shortened V by 1 base and J by 9 bases, and 17 bases separated the two germline ends. Germline lookup yields CDR1 SGHNT and CDR2 YYREEE (reference sequence). CDR3 length: 15 amino acids. CDR3 nucleotide sequence: TGTGCCAGCAGCTTGTTGGGGCAGGGAGGTGGTGAGCAGTTCTTC. The encoded protein is CASSLLGQGGGEQFF.